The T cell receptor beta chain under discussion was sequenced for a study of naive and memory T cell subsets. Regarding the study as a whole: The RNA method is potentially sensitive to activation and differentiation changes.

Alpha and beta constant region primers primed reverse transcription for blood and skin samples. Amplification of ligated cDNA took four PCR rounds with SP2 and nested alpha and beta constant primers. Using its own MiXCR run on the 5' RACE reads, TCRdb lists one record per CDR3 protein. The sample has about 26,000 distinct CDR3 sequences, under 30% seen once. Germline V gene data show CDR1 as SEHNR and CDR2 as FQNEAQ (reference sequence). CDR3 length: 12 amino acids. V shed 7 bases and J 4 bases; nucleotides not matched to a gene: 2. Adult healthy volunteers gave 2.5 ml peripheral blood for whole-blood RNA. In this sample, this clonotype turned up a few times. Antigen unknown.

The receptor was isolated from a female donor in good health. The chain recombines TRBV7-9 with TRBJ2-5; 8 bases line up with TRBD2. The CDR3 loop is CASTREAETQYF. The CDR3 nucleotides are TGTGCCAGCACGCGGGAGGCAGAGACCCAGTACTTC.